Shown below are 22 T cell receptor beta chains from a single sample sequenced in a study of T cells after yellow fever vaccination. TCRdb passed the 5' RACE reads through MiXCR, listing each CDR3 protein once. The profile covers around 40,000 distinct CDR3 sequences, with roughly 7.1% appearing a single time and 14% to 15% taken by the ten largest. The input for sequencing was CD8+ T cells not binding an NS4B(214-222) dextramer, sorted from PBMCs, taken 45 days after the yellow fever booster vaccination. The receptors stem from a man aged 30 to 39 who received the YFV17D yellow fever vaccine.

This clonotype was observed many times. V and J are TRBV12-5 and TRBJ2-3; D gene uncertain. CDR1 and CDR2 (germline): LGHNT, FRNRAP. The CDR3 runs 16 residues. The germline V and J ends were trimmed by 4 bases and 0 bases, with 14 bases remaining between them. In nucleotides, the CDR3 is TGTGCTAGTGGTTCGCGACAAAAGTCCAGCACAGATACGCAGTATTTT. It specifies CASGSRQKSSTDTQYF.

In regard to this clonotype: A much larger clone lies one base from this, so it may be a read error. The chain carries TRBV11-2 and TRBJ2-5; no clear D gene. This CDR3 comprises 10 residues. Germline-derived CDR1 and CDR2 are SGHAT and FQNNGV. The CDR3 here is CVSSKETQYF. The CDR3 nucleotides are TGTGTCAGCAGCAAAGAGACCCAGTACTTC.

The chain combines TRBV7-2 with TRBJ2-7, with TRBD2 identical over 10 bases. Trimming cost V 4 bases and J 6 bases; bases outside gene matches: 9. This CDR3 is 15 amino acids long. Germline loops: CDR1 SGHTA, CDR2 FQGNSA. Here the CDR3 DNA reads TGTGCCAGCAGCTCCCCCCTACTAGCGGGGATCGAGCAGTACTTC. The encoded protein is CASSSPLLAGIEQYF.

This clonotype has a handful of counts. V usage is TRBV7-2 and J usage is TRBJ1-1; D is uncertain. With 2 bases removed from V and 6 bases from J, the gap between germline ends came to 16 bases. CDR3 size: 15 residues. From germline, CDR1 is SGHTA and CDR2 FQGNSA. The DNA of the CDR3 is TGTGCCAGCAGCTTATCCGTCTCACTCCACGCTGAAGCTTTCTTT. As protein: CASSLSVSLHAEAFF.

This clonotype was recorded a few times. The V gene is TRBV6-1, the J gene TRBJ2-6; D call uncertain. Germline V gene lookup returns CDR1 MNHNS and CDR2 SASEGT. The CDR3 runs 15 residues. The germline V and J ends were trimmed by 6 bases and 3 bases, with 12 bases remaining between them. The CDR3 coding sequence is TGTGCCAGCAGGGCAATGGGATATGGGGCCAACGTCCTGACTTTC. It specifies CASRAMGYGANVLTF.

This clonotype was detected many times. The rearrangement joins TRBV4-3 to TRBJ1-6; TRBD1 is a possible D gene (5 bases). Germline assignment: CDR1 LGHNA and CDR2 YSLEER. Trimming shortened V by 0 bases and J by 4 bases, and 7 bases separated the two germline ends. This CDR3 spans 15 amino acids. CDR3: CASSQDSGYNSPLHF. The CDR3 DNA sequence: TGCGCCAGCAGCCAAGACTCAGGGTATAATTCACCCCTCCACTTT.

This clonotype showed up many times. This chain's CDR3 is CATSPQTHGGEQFF. CDR3 DNA: TGTGCCACCAGTCCCCAGACCCACGGAGGTGAGCAGTTCTTC. V and J are TRBV15 and TRBJ2-1, with a weak D call TRBD2 (5 bases). CDR3 length equals 14 residues. Germline assignment: CDR1 LNHNV and CDR2 YYDKDF (reference sequence). Trimming pared 6 bases from V and 9 bases from J, leaving 18 bases between.

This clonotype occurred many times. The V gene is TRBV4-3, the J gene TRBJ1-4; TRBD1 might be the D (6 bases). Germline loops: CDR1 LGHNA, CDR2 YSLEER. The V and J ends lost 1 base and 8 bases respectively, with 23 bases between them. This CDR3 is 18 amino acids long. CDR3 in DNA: TGCGCCAGCAGCCAAGTTCCGAGGACAGCAGAAGGAGAAGAAAAACTGTTTTTT. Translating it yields CASSQVPRTAEGEEKLFF.

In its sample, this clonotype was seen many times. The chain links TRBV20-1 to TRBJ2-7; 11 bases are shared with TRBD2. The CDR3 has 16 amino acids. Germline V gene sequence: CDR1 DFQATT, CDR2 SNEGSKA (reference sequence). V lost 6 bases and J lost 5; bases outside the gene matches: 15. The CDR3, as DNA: TGCAGTGCCTACGGGCCAGAGACTAGCGGGATGAACGAGCAGTACTTC. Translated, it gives CSAYGPETSGMNEQYF.

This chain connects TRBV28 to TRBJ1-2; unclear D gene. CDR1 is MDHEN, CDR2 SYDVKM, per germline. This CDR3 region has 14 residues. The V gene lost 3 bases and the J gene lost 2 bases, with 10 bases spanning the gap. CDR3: CASSLELTNYGYTF. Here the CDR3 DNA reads TGTGCCAGCAGTTTGGAACTGACAAACTATGGCTACACCTTC.

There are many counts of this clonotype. CDR3 in amino acids: CASSLVGDHNEQFF. The CDR3 nucleotides are TGTGCCAGCAGCTTAGTGGGGGATCACAATGAGCAGTTCTTC. The J gene is TRBJ2-1, the V gene TRBV11-2; tentatively, D is TRBD1 or TRBD2 (5 bases each). Trimming cost V 1 base and J 5 bases, with 9 bases left between them. This CDR3 is built from 14 residues. Germline CDR1 SGHAT, CDR2 FQNNGV. The complete variable domain, with remaining parts taken from reference TRBV11-2 and TRBJ2-1, reads EAGVAQSPRYKIIEKRQSVAFWCNPISGHATLYWYQQILGQGPKLLIQFQNNGVVDDSQLPKDRFSAERLKGVDSTLKIQPAKLEDSAVYLCASSLVGDHNEQFFGPGTRLTVL.

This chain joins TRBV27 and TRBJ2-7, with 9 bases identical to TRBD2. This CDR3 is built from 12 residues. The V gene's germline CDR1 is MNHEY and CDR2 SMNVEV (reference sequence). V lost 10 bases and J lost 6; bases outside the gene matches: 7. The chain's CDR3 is CATKAGGAEQYF. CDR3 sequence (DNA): TGTGCCACCAAGGCGGGGGGGGCCGAGCAGTACTTC.

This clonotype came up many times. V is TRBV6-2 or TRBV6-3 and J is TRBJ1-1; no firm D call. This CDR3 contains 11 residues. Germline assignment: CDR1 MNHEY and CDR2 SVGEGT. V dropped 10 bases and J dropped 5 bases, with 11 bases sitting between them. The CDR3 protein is CATLGGTEAFF. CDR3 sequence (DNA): TGTGCCACCCTGGGCGGTACTGAAGCTTTCTTT.

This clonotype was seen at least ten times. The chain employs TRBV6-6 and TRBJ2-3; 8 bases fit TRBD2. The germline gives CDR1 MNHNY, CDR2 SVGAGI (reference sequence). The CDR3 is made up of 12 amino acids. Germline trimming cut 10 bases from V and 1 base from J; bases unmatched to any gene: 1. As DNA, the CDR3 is TGTGCCACAGCGGGGGGCACAGATACGCAGTATTTT. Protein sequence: CATAGGTDTQYF.

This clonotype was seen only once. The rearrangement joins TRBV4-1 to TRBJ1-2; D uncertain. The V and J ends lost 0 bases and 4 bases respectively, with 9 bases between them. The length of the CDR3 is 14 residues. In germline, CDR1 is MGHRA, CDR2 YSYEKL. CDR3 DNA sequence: TGCGCCAGCAGCCAAGATGGCAGCTTCTATGGCTACACCTTC. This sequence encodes CASSQDGSFYGYTF.

Written as DNA, the CDR3 is TGTGCCAGCTCACTTTACGACGGGGGAAACGGGAAAGAAAATGAGCAGTTCTTC. Encoded protein: CASSLYDGGNGKENEQFF. The chain is built from TRBV18 and TRBJ2-1, with D perhaps TRBD2 (6 bases). Trimming pared 4 bases from V and 7 bases from J, leaving 26 bases between. This CDR3 has 18 amino acids. Germline V lookup: CDR1 KGHSH, CDR2 LQKENI.

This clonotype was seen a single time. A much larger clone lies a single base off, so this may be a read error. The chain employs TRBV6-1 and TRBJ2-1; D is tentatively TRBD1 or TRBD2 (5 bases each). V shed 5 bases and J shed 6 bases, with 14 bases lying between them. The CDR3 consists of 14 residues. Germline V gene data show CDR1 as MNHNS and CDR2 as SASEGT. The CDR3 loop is CASSQPGTLNEQFF. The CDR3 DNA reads TGTGCCAGCAGTCAACCCGGGACGCTCAATGAGCAGTTCTTC.

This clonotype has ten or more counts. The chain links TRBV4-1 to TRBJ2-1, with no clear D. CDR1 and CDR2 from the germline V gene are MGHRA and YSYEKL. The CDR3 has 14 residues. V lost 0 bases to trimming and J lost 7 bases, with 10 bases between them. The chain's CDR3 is CASSQENWGNEQFF. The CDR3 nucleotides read TGCGCCAGCAGCCAAGAAAATTGGGGAAATGAGCAGTTCTTC.

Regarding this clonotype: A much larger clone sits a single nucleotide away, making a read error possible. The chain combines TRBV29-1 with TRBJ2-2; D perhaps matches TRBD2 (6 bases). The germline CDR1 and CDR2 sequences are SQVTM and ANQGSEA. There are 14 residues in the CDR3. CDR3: CSVRPGGEPGALFF. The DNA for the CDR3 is TGCAGCGTTCGGCCCGGGGGTGAGCCCGGGGCGCTGTTTTTT.

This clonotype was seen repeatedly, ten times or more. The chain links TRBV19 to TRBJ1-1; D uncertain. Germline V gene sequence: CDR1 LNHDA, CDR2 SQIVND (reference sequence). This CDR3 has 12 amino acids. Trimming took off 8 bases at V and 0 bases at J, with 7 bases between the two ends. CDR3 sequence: CASGPLNTEAFF. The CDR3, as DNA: TGTGCCAGTGGCCCGTTGAACACTGAAGCTTTCTTT.

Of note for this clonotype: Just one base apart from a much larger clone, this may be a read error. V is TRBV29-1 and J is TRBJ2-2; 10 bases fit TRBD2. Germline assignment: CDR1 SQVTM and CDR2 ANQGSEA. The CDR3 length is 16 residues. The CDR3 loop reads CRVVGLADRNTGELFF. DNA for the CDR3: TGCAGAGTGGTAGGACTAGCGGATAGGAACACCGGGGAGCTGTTTTTT.

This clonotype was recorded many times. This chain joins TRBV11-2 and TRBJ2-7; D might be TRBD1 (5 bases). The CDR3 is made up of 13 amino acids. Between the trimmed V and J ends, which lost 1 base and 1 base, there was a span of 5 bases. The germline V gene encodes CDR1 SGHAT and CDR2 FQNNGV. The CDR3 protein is CASSLGQSYEQYF. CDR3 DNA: TGTGCCAGCAGCTTAGGACAGTCCTACGAGCAGTACTTC.